Presented here are 24 T cell receptor beta chains from one specimen sequenced in a study of OX40 agonist ivuxolimab in advanced cancers. The library was built by means of the immunoSEQ multiplex PCR assay. TCRdb limited this immuneACCESS table to in-frame rearrangements with V and J called. A share of clones is missing; checked studies link under half to unresolved V genes, and the rest is unexplained. The sample contains fewer than 50,000 clones, 60% to 85% of them found a single time. The leading ten clones occupy 12% of the sample. The sequenced sample was CD4+ or CD8+ T cells sorted from blood, obtained in a trial of the OX40 agonist ivuxolimab. The origin of the receptors is an adult with an advanced solid tumor such as melanoma, head and neck, liver or kidney cancer.

This clone was counted a single time. The sample has other DNA sequences that encode this CDR3 too. This sequence joins TRBV18 and TRBJ2-1; D is possibly TRBD2 (5 bases). This CDR3 spans 13 amino acids. The germline V and J ends were trimmed by 0 bases and 6 bases, with 6 bases remaining between them. The germline V gene has CDR1 KGHSH and CDR2 LQKENI. In DNA, the CDR3 is TGTGCCAGCTCACCACCCGGAGGCAATGAGCAGTTCTTC. Translated, it gives CASSPPGGNEQFF.

To note about this clone: Different DNA sequences within this sample yield the same CDR3. The V gene is TRBV28, the J gene TRBJ1-5, with 9 bases fitting TRBD1. This CDR3 region has 14 residues. The germline V gene has CDR1 MDHEN and CDR2 SYDVKM. V lost 3 bases to trimming and J lost 7 bases; unmatched junction nucleotides: 4. The CDR3 coding sequence is TGTGCCAGCAGTTTGGGACAGGGTTACCAGCCCCAGCATTTT. Amino acid sequence: CASSLGQGYQPQHF.

The genes are TRBV6-4 and TRBJ2-1; 13 positions agree with TRBD2. This CDR3 contains 15 residues. Germline lookup yields CDR1 MRHNA and CDR2 SNTAGT. The V and J ends lost 7 bases and 9 bases, in that order; junction bases with no gene match: 9. The CDR3 protein is CASKELAGGPGEQFF. The CDR3 DNA reads as TGTGCCAGCAAAGAACTAGCGGGAGGGCCGGGTGAGCAGTTCTTC.

V usage is TRBV18 and J usage is TRBJ2-5; D not certain. The CDR3 covers 14 residues. Germline CDR1 reads KGHSH; CDR2 reads LQKENI. Trimming cost V 0 bases and J 0 bases, with 5 bases left between them. CDR3 protein: CASSPPSNQETQYF. CDR3 DNA sequence: TGTGCCAGCTCACCACCGTCTAACCAAGAGACCCAGTACTTC.

The rearrangement uses TRBV14 and TRBJ2-1; TRBD2 matches at 11 bases. The V gene end was trimmed by 3 bases and the J gene end by 3 bases; junction bases not matched to a gene: 1. Germline loops: CDR1 SGHDN, CDR2 FVKESK. CDR3 length: 15 amino acids. CDR3: CASSQGTSGYNEQFF. The CDR3 nucleotides read TGTGCCAGCAGCCAGGGGACTAGCGGCTACAATGAGCAGTTCTTC.

This chain links TRBV7-9 with TRBJ2-5; perhaps TRBD2 as D (7 bases). V lost 5 bases and J lost 1, with 14 bases in between. The CDR3 is 15 residues long. Germline-derived CDR1 and CDR2 are SEHNR and FQNEAQ (reference sequence). The CDR3 DNA follows: TGTGCCAGCAGCCCCAAGGGGGGGTTCCAAGAGACCCAGTACTTC. This gives the protein CASSPKGGFQETQYF.

This chain joins TRBV7-9 and TRBJ2-1; 10 nucleotides align to TRBD2. The CDR3 contains 15 residues. The trim removed 2 bases at V and 3 bases at J, leaving 1 base unmatched. CDR1 and CDR2 from the germline V gene are SEHNR and FQNEAQ (reference sequence). This CDR3 is CASSLLAGDYNEQFF. In nucleotides, the CDR3 is TGTGCCAGCAGCTTACTAGCGGGAGACTACAATGAGCAGTTCTTC.

The chain recombines TRBV12-5 with TRBJ1-1; D is perhaps TRBD1 (6 bases). Germline V gene data show CDR1 as LGHNT and CDR2 as FRNRAP. This CDR3 is built from 13 residues. Deletions cut 1 base from V and 7 bases from J, with 10 bases between. CDR3 in amino acids: CASGLAGGDEAFF. CDR3 nucleotide sequence: TGTGCTAGTGGTTTGGCCGGGGGCGATGAAGCTTTCTTT.

CDR3 bases: TGTGCCTGGAGCGGGGGTCGGTATGGCTACACCTTC. Translated: CAWSGGRYGYTF. This chain joins TRBV30 and TRBJ1-2, with D perhaps matching TRBD1 (5 bases). Trimming cost V 3 bases and J 5 bases, with 10 bases left between them. There are 12 residues in the CDR3. Germline CDR1 GTSNPN, CDR2 SVGIG (reference sequence).

This clone occurred a few times. This rearrangement joins TRBV4-3 to TRBJ2-5, with 9 bases aligning to TRBD2. The CDR3 is made up of 16 amino acids. Trimming removed 1 base from V and 4 bases from J; junction bases left unmatched: 7. CDR1 and CDR2 (germline): LGHNA, YSLEER. CDR3 nucleotide sequence: TGCGCCAGCAGCCAAGTTGCGGGAGGGAGGGGAGAGACCCAGTACTTC. It codes for CASSQVAGGRGETQYF.

The V and J genes are TRBV6-5 and TRBJ1-2, with 7 nucleotides matching TRBD1. Trimming cost V 0 bases and J 7 bases; bases outside gene matches: 2. Germline CDR1 and CDR2: MNHEY and SVGAGI. The CDR3 has 13 residues. The CDR3 spells CASSYSTGLGYTF. The CDR3 DNA is TGTGCCAGCAGTTACTCGACAGGGCTTGGCTACACCTTC.

V is TRBV15 and J is TRBJ2-5, with 8 bases identical to TRBD2. From germline, CDR1 is LNHNV and CDR2 YYDKDF (reference sequence). The V and J ends lost 0 bases and 4 bases, in that order; junction bases with no gene match: 4. The CDR3 has 15 amino acids. The CDR3 region has the DNA TGTGCCACCAGCAGAGATAACCTAGCGGGAGAGACCCAGTACTTC. Its translation: CATSRDNLAGETQYF.

This chain joins TRBV2 and TRBJ2-2; D is uncertain. Germline CDR1 and CDR2: SNHLY and FYNNEI. V dropped 5 bases and J dropped 5 bases, with 12 bases sitting between them. The CDR3 is 14 amino acids. This chain's CDR3 is CASSLLFGTGELFF. The CDR3 coding sequence is TGTGCCAGCAGTTTGCTATTCGGGACCGGGGAGCTGTTTTTT.

The J gene is TRBJ2-5, the V gene TRBV7-9; 8 positions match TRBD1. The CDR3 is made up of 14 amino acids. The germline V gene has CDR1 SEHNR and CDR2 FQNEAQ (reference sequence). Losses at the gene ends were 1 base for V and 11 bases for J; bases not matched to a gene: 9. The CDR3 region has the DNA TGTGCCAGCAGCTTAGGAGGACAGGGAGCCGCACAGTACTTC. It specifies CASSLGGQGAAQYF.

The J gene is TRBJ1-5, the V gene TRBV9; TRBD1 agrees at 7 bases. The CDR3 loop spans 16 amino acids. The V segment lost 4 bases and the J segment 0 bases; nucleotides outside the gene matches: 7. Per germline, CDR1 SGDLS and CDR2 YYNGEE. CDR3 DNA: TGTGCCAGCAGCCCCACAGGGGAAAATAGCAATCAGCCCCAGCATTTT. This encodes CASSPTGENSNQPQHF.

The chain carries TRBV14 and TRBJ2-5; D not resolved. The CDR3 runs 13 residues. V was trimmed by 2 bases and J by 5 bases, leaving 9 bases between them. The V gene's germline CDR1 is SGHDN and CDR2 FVKESK. This CDR3 reads CASSQRFKETQYF. The CDR3 nucleotides are TGTGCCAGCAGCCAACGCTTTAAGGAGACCCAGTACTTC.

The chain combines TRBV6-5 with TRBJ2-7; 10 positions agree with TRBD2. Germline CDR1 MNHEY, CDR2 SVGAGI. V trimming: 2 bases; J trimming: 2 bases; junction bases outside the gene matches: 6. The CDR3 sequence is 16 residues long. The CDR3 protein is CASSYTLAGTTYEQYF. CDR3 DNA: TGTGCCAGCAGTTACACACTAGCGGGAACGACCTACGAGCAGTACTTC.

This chain connects TRBV19 to TRBJ2-2; 8 positions match TRBD2. The CDR3 consists of 14 residues. The V segment lost 7 bases and the J segment 5 bases; nucleotides outside the gene matches: 6. Per the germline V gene, CDR1 is LNHDA and CDR2 is SQIVND (reference sequence). The CDR3 DNA follows: TGTGCCAGTAACAGAGCGGGAGCGACCGGGGAGCTGTTTTTT. Protein sequence: CASNRAGATGELFF.

The V call is TRBV7-6, the J call TRBJ2-7; possible D gene TRBD1, 6 bases. Germline V gives CDR1 SGHVS, CDR2 FNYEAQ. V was shortened by 1 base and J by 1 base, with 17 bases between the two germline ends. This CDR3 comprises 17 residues. CDR3 amino acids: CASSLGTPGVGSYEQYF. CDR3 DNA sequence: TGTGCCAGCAGCTTAGGAACCCCAGGGGTGGGATCCTACGAGCAGTACTTC.

The rearrangement joins TRBV27 to TRBJ1-2; D ambiguous. V lost 2 bases and J 8 bases, leaving 15 bases between the germline ends. The CDR3 consists of 14 residues. Germline CDR1 is MNHEY and CDR2 is SMNVEV (reference sequence). The CDR3 nucleotides are TGTGCCAGCAGTTTACATGGCCGGGATGTAGGCTACACCTTC. It encodes CASSLHGRDVGYTF.

The genes are TRBV6-5 and TRBJ1-1; D is perhaps TRBD1 (5 bases). The CDR3 consists of 11 residues. V was pared by 2 bases and J by 11 bases, with 9 bases between. CDR1 and CDR2 from the germline V gene are MNHEY and SVGAGI. The CDR3 here is CASSYGHSAFF. CDR3 DNA sequence: TGTGCCAGCAGTTACGGACATTCGGCTTTCTTT.

The V and J genes are TRBV10-1 and TRBJ2-3; TRBD1 matches 9 bases. V was clipped by 10 bases and J by 1 base; unmatched bases: 9. Germline V gene lookup returns CDR1 WNHNN and CDR2 SYGVQD (reference sequence). The CDR3 contains 15 residues. Here the CDR3 reads CATHNGQGRTDTQYF. The CDR3 region has the DNA TGCGCCACCCATAACGGACAGGGGCGCACAGATACGCAGTATTTT.

The chain joins TRBV5-6 to TRBJ2-3; no clear D. The CDR3 extends over 11 amino acids. Germline CDR1 and CDR2: SGHDT and YYEEEE. V dropped 2 bases and J dropped 4 bases, with 2 bases sitting between them. The DNA of the CDR3 is TGTGCCAGCAGCTTAGCAGATACGCAGTATTTT. It specifies CASSLADTQYF.

V gene TRBV27 combines with J gene TRBJ2-1; 14 bases align to TRBD2. This CDR3 has 19 amino acids. V was pared by 5 bases and J by 7 bases, with 16 bases of the junction left unmatched. CDR1 is MNHEY, CDR2 SMNVEV, per germline (reference sequence). The CDR3 sequence is CASSALGLAGGVGLNEQFF. For the CDR3, the DNA is TGTGCCAGCAGTGCCCTAGGACTAGCGGGAGGTGTGGGGCTTAATGAGCAGTTCTTC.